This TCR beta chain derives from a study of CD8+CD57+ T cells in acquired aplastic anemia. The use of genomic DNA as template underpinned the TCR beta VDJ and CDR3 profiling. A single record per CDR3 protein comes from TCRdb applying MiXCR to the reads. The data show around 190,000 distinct CDR3 sequences, with less than 65% seen just once and 16% held by the top ten. The study's findings and limits: It was found that under 30 CD8+ CDR3 sequences were shared between patients and controls. With respect to CD8+ Simpson's diversity, patients and controls did not differ significantly.

The germline V gene has CDR1 MGHDK and CDR2 SYGVNS. V lost 0 bases and J 5 bases, leaving 16 bases between the germline ends. The CDR3 runs 16 residues. There are a few counts of this clonotype. Its antigen is as yet unknown. This receptor was obtained from a human donor in good health, serving as a control. This rearrangement joins TRBV25-1 to TRBJ1-1; no reliable D call. Sequencing was performed on sorted CD4+, CD8+, or CD8+CD57+ T cells (not recorded which) from PBMCs. The CDR3 DNA reads as TGTGCCAGCAGTGAATATGAGGCAGCCCGAGGGACTGAAGCTTTCTTT. Its translation is CASSEYEAARGTEAFF.